This T cell receptor (beta chain) is drawn from a study of blood T cell repertoires in COVID-19. Study-level background: Samples of COVID-19 (acute and convalescent) were obtained from the United States, Italy and Spain. T cells, B-cell-depleted T cells, or PBMCs supplied cDNA or gDNA.

Authors' data handling: Reference gene primer amplification gave estimated nucleated cell counts. Generated by immunoSEQ multiplex PCR, the TCRdb table keeps only in-frame clones and is missing some. V and J calls and clone size are copied from that table; D and trimming were computed from the DNA. The sample has about 210,000 clones; 84% are singletons. The sample taken for sequencing was peripheral blood. This sequence originates from a woman in her 50s with active or convalescent COVID-19.

CDR3 DNA: TGTGCCAGCAGTTCGCAGGTCAATGAAAAACTGTTTTTT. Translation gives CASSSQVNEKLFF. The chain employs TRBV6-5 and TRBJ1-4, with unresolved D. The CDR3 totals 13 residues. Germline V CDR1 and CDR2: MNHEY, SVGAGI. The V gene lost 4 bases and the J gene lost 5 bases, with 8 bases spanning the gap.